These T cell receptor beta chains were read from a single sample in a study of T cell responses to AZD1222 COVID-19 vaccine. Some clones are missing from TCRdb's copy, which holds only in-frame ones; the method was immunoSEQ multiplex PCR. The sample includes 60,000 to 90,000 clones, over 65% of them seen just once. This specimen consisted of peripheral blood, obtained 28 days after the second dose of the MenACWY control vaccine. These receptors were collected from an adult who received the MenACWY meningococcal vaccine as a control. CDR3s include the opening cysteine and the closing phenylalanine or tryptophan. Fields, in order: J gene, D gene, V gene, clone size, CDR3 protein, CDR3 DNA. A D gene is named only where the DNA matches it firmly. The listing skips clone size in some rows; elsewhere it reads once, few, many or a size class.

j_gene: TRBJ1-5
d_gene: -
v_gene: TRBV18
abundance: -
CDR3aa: CASSPSGTNQPQHF
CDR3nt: TGTGCCAGCTCACCATCGGGGACCAATCAGCCCCAGCATTTT

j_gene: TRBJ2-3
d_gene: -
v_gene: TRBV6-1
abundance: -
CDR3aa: CASSEAGGRVAQYF
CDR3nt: TGTGCCAGCAGTGAAGCCGGGGGCAGGGTGGCGCAGTATTTT

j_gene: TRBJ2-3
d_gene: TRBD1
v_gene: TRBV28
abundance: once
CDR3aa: CASSRTGFTDTQYF
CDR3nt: TGTGCCAGCAGTCGGACAGGGTTTACAGATACGCAGTATTTT

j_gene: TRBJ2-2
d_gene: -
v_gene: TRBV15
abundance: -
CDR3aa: CATSRVPNTGELFF
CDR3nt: TGTGCCACCAGCAGAGTGCCGAACACCGGGGAGCTGTTTTTT

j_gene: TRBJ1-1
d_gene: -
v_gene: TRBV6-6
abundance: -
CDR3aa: CASRDTANTEAFF
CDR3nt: TGTGCCAGCAGGGATACAGCGAACACTGAAGCTTTCTTT

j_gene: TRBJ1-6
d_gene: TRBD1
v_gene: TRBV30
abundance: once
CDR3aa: CAWGDSLNSPLHF
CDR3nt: TGTGCCTGGGGGGACAGCCTTAATTCACCCCTCCACTTT

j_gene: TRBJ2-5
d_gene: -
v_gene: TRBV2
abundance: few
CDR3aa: CASRQGWETQYF
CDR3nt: TGTGCCAGCCGTCAGGGTTGGGAGACCCAGTACTTC

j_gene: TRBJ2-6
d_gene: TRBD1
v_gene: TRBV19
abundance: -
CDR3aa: CASTATGVAGANVLTF
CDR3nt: TGTGCCAGTACGGCGACAGGGGTCGCCGGGGCCAACGTCCTGACTTTC

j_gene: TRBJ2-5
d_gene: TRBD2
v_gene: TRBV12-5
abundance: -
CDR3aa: CASGRSSGAGQETQYF
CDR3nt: TGTGCTAGTGGTCGTAGCTCGGGAGCGGGGCAAGAGACCCAGTACTTC

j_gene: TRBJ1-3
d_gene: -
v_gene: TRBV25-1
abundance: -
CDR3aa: CASSEYGGEGNTIYF
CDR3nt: TGTGCCAGCAGTGAATATGGGGGGGAAGGAAACACCATATATTTT

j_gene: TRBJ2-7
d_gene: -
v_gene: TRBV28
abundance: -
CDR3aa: CASSLPRGLSYEQYF
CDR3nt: TGTGCCAGCAGTTTGCCCCGGGGATTGAGCTACGAGCAGTACTTC

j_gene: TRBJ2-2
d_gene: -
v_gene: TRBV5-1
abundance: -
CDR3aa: CASSLETDNTGELFF
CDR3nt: TGCGCCAGCAGCTTGGAGACGGACAACACCGGGGAGCTGTTTTTT

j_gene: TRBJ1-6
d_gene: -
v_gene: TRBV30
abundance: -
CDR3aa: CAWSVLDSPLHF
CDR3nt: TGTGCCTGGAGTGTACTTGATTCACCCCTCCACTTT

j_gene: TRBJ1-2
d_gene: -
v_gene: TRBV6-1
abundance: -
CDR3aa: CASSENRVHGYTF
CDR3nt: TGTGCCAGCAGTGAAAACAGGGTCCATGGCTACACCTTC

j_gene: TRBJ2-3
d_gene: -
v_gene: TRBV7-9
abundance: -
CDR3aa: CASQGTSYTDTQYF
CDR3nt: TGTGCCAGCCAGGGGACTTCTTACACAGATACGCAGTATTTT

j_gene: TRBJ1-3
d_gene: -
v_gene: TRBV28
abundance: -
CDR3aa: CAIQRRAGNTIYF
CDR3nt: TGTGCCATCCAGAGAAGGGCAGGAAACACCATATATTTT

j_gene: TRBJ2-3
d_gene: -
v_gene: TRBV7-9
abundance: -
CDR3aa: CASSLALPKFGTDTQYF
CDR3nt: TGTGCCAGCAGCTTAGCCCTCCCTAAGTTTGGCACAGATACGCAGTATTTT

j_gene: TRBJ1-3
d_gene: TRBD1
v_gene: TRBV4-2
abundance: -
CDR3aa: CASSQDSGQGTGNTIYF
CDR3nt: TGTGCCAGCAGCCAAGATTCGGGACAGGGAACTGGAAACACCATATATTTT

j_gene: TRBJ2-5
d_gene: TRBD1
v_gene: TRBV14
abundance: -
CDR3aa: CASSQPPTGKAQETQYF
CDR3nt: TGTGCCAGCAGCCAGCCACCGACAGGGAAGGCCCAAGAGACCCAGTACTTC

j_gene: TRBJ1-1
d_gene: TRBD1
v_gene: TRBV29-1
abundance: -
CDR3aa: CSANRGLGTEAFF
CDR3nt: TGCAGCGCTAACAGGGGGCTTGGCACTGAAGCTTTCTTT

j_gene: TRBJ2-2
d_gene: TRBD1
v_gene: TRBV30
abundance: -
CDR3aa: CAWSPGQGYTGELFF
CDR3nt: TGTGCCTGGAGCCCGGGACAGGGGTACACCGGGGAGCTGTTTTTT

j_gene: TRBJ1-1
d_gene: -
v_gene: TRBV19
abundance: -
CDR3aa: CASRITGRRMNTEAFF
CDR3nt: TGTGCCAGTAGGATAACTGGACGGAGAATGAACACTGAAGCTTTCTTT

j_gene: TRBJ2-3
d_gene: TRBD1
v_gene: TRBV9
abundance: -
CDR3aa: CASSVNQGASDTQYF
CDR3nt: TGTGCCAGCAGTGTAAATCAGGGGGCGTCAGATACGCAGTATTTT

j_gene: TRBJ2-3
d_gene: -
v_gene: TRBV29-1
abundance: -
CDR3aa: CSVEFDGKADTQYF
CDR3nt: TGCAGCGTTGAATTCGACGGGAAGGCAGATACGCAGTATTTT

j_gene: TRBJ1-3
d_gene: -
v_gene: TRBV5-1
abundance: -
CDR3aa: CASSQSPAGRSGNTIYF
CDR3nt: TGCGCCAGCAGCCAATCCCCTGCCGGACGCTCTGGAAACACCATATATTTT

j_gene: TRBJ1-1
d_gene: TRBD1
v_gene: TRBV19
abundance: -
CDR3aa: CASSLRTGTEAFF
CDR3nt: TGTGCCAGTAGTCTCCGGACAGGGACTGAAGCTTTCTTT

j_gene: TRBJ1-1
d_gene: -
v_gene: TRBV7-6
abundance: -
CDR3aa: CASSLEAGWGNTEAFF
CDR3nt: TGTGCCAGCAGCTTAGAGGCAGGGTGGGGGAACACTGAAGCTTTCTTT

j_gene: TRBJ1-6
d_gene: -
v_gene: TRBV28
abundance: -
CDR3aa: CASNTGTSPLHF
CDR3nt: TGTGCCAGCAATACCGGGACTTCACCCCTCCACTTT

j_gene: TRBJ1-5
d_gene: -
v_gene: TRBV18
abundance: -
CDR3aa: CASSALPRQNSNQPQHF
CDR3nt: TGTGCCAGCTCAGCGCTTCCCCGACAGAATAGCAATCAGCCCCAGCATTTT

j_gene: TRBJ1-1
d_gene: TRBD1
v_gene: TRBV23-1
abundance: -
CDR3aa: CASSQFLPGGLMNTEAFF
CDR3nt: TGCGCCAGCAGTCAATTTCTTCCAGGGGGCCTAATGAACACTGAAGCTTTCTTT

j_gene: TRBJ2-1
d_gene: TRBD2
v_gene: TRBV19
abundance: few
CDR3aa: CASTPGMAGVTEQFF
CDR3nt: TGTGCCAGTACTCCCGGAATGGCGGGAGTAACCGAGCAGTTCTTC

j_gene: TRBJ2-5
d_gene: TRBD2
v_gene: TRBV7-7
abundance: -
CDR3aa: CASSLRLAGANQETQYF
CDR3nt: TGTGCTAGCAGCTTAAGGCTAGCGGGGGCCAATCAAGAGACCCAGTACTTC

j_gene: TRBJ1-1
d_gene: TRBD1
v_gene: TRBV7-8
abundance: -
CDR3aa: CASSQGVNTEAFF
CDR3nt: TGTGCCAGCAGCCAGGGGGTGAACACTGAAGCTTTCTTT

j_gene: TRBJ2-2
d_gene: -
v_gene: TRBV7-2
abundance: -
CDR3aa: CASSLKGPGGELFF
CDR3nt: TGTGCCAGCAGCTTAAAAGGACCGGGCGGGGAGCTGTTTTTT

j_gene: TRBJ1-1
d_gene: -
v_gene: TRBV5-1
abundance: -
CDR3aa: CASSLVGSGTEAFF
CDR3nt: TGCGCCAGCAGCTTGGTAGGGAGTGGGACTGAAGCTTTCTTT

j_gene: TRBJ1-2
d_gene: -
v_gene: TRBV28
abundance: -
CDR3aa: CASSLPNRALGHGYTF
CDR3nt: TGTGCCAGCAGTCTCCCGAACAGGGCCCTAGGGCATGGCTACACCTTC

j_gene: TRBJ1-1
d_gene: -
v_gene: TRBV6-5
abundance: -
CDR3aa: CASSLTPNTEAFF
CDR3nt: TGTGCCAGCAGCTTGACCCCGAACACTGAAGCTTTCTTT

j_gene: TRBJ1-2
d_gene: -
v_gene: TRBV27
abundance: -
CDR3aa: CASMSLGAQNGYTF
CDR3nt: TGTGCCAGCATGTCTCTCGGGGCGCAGAATGGCTACACCTTC

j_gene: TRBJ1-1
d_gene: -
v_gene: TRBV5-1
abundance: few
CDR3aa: CASSLSRTTEAFF
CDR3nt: TGCGCCAGCAGCTTGTCCAGGACGACTGAAGCTTTCTTT

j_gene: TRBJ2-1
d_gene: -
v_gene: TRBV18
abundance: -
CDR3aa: CASSPLRASYNEQFF
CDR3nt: TGTGCCAGCTCACCACTTAGGGCTTCCTACAATGAGCAGTTCTTC

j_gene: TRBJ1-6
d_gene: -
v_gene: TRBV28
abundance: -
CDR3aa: CASSFQIDSPLHF
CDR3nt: TGTGCCAGCAGTTTTCAAATCGACTCACCCCTCCACTTT

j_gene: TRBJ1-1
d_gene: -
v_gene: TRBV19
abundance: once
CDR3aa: CASSIYREGTEAFF
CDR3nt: TGTGCCAGTAGTATCTACAGGGAGGGCACTGAAGCTTTCTTT